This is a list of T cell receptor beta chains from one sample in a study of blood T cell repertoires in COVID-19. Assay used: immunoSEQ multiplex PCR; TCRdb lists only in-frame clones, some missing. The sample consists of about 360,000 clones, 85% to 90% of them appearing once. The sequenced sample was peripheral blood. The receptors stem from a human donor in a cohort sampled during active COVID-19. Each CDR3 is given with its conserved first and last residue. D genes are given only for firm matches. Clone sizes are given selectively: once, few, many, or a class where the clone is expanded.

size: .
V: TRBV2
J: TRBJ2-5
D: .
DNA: TGTGCCAGTAGCCGTGAGGGAGAGGAGACCCAGTACTTC
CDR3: CASSREGEETQYF

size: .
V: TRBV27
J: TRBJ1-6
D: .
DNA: TGTGCCAGCAGACGGGACTTTCAAATTTCACCCCTCCACTTT
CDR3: CASRRDFQISPLHF

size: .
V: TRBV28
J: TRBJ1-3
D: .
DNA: TGTGCCAGCAAAGATTGGGGGGGCTCTGGAAACACCATATATTTT
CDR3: CASKDWGGSGNTIYF

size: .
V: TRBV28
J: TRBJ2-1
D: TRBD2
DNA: TGTGCCAGCAGTTTACGGCGGGAGGGGAATGAGCAGTTCTTC
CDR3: CASSLRREGNEQFF

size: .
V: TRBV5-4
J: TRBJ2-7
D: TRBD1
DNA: TGTGCCAGCAGCCCCAGGGACAGCTCCTACGAGCAGTACTTC
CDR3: CASSPRDSSYEQYF

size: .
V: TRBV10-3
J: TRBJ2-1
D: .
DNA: TGTGCCATCAGTGACGCTTTCAGTGAGCAGTTCTTC
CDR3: CAISDAFSEQFF

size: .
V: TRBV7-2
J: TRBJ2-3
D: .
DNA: TGTGCCAGCAGCTTAGGGCCCCACACAGATACGCAGTATTTT
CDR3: CASSLGPHTDTQYF

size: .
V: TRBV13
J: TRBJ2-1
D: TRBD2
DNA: TGTGCCAGCAGCCCGAGGGGCGGGGGGGTTTACAATGAGCAGTTCTTC
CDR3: CASSPRGGGVYNEQFF

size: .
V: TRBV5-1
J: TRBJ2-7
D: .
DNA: TGCGCCAGCAGCTTGCCTCAGGTCCACGAGCAGTACTTC
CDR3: CASSLPQVHEQYF

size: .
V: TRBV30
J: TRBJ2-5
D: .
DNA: TGTGCCTGGAGGACCGGACTCGCCGGGGGTGAGACCCAGTACTTC
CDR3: CAWRTGLAGGETQYF

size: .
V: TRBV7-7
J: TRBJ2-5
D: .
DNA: TGTGCCAGCAGCTTAGACAGGCAAGAGACCCAGTACTTC
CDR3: CASSLDRQETQYF

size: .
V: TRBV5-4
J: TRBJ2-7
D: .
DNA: TGTGCCAGCAGTAGTGGGAGCTCCTACGAGCAGTACTTC
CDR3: CASSSGSSYEQYF

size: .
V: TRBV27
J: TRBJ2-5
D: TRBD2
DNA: TGTGCCAGCAGTTTAGAGCGGGAGGTGCGGGAGACCCAGTACTTC
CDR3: CASSLEREVRETQYF

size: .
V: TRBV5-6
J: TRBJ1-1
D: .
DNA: TGTGCCAGCAGCCGAAAATCATGGCGGACTGAAGCTTTCTTT
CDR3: CASSRKSWRTEAFF

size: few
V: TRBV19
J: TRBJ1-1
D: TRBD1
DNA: TGTGCCAGTAGTATAGATCGGGACAGGGGTGAAGCTTTCTTT
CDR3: CASSIDRDRGEAFF

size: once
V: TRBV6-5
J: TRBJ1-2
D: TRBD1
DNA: TGTGCCAGCTGGAAGGACAGGGAAAACTATGGCTACACCTTC
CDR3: CASWKDRENYGYTF

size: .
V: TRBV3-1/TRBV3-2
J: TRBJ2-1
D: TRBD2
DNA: TGTGCCAGCAGCCAAGGGCTAGCGGGGGGACTCTCCTACAATGAGCAGTTCTTC
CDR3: CASSQGLAGGLSYNEQFF

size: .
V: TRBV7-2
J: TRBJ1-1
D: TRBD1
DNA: TGTGCCAGCAGACCGGGACAGGGGGCGAACACTGAAGCTTTCTTT
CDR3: CASRPGQGANTEAFF

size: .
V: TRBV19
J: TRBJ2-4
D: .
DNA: TGTGCCAGTAGTATTTGGATAGACTTTAGCCGGCGAGCCAAAAACATTCAGTACTTC
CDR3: CASSIWIDFSRRAKNIQYF

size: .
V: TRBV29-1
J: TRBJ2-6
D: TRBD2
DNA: TGCAGCGCGACCCTTTCGTCGGGGGGTCCCAACGTCCTGACTTTC
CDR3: CSATLSSGGPNVLTF

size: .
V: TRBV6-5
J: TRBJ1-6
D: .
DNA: TGTGCCAGCAGTTACTCGAGAGAAAGTAGACCCCTCCACTTT
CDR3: CASSYSRESRPLHF

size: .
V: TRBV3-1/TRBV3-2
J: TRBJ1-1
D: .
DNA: TGTGCCAGCAGCCCAGTGAGGAGTGACACTGAAGCTTTCTTT
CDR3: CASSPVRSDTEAFF

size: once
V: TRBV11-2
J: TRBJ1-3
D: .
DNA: TGTGCCAGCAGCGACGCCACAGGGCCCTCTGGAAACACCATATATTTT
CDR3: CASSDATGPSGNTIYF

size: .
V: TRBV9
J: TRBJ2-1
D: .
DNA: TGTGCCAGCAGCCCTGAGGGTCTCCGGGGCAATGAGCAGTTCTTC
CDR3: CASSPEGLRGNEQFF

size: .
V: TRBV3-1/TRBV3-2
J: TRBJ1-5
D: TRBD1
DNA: TGTGCCAGCAGCCGAGGGGGCCTGGGCAATCAGCCCCAGCATTTT
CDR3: CASSRGGLGNQPQHF

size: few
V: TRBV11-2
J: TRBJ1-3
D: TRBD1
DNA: TGTGCCAGCAGCGTAGACAGGGCTGGAAACACCATATATTTT
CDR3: CASSVDRAGNTIYF

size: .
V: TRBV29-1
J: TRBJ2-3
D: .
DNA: TGCAGCGTGGACTTCCAAGCGGTAGATACGCAGTATTTT
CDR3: CSVDFQAVDTQYF

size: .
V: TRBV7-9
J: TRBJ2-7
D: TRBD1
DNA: TGTGCCAGCAGCTCCCGACAGGGATCCTACGAGCAGTACTTC
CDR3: CASSSRQGSYEQYF

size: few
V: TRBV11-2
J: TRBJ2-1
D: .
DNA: TGTGCCAGCAGCTTAGATACCCGGGACAATGAGCAGTTCTTC
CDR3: CASSLDTRDNEQFF

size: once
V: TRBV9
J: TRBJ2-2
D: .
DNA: TGTGCCAGCAGCGTAGGAATAGAGTCCGGGGAGCTGTTTTTT
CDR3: CASSVGIESGELFF

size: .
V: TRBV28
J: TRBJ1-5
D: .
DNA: TGTGCCAGCAGTTTTTCCCGAGGGAAACAGATCAATCAGCCCCAGCATTTT
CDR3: CASSFSRGKQINQPQHF

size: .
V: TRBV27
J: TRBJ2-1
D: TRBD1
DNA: TGTGCCAGCAGTTCCGGACAGGGTTGGTACAATGAGCAGTTCTTC
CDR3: CASSSGQGWYNEQFF

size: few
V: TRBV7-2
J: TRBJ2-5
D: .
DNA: TGTGCCAGCAGCTTAGCTAGGGCCCCCCGGGGGGAGACCCAGTACTTC
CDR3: CASSLARAPRGETQYF

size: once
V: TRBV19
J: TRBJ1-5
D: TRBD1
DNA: TGTGCCACCCGGGACAGGGGGTATAGCAATCAGCCCCAGCATTTT
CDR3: CATRDRGYSNQPQHF

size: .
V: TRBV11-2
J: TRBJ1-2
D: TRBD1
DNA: TGTGCCAGCAGCTCGTACAGGGGACCCGTCTATGGCTACACCTTC
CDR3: CASSSYRGPVYGYTF

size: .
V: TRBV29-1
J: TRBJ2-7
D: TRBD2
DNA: TGCAGCGTTGAAAAAGGGACTAGCTTACCTTACGAGCAGTACTTC
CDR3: CSVEKGTSLPYEQYF

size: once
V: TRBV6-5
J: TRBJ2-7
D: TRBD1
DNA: TGTGCCAGCGGGAAAGACAGGGATTCCAAGCAGTACTTC
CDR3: CASGKDRDSKQYF

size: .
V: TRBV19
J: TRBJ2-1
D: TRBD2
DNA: TGTGCCAGTACCACTGGGGGACTAGCGGCCTCCCACCGAGGCAATGAGCAGTTCTTC
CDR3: CASTTGGLAASHRGNEQFF

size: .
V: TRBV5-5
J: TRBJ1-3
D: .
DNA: TGTGCCAGCAGCTTGGAGGGGACATTATTGGGAAACACCATATATTTT
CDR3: CASSLEGTLLGNTIYF

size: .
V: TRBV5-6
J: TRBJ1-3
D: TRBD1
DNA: TGTGCCAGCAGCCGACAGGGGGCAAGAGGAAACACCATATATTTT
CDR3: CASSRQGARGNTIYF

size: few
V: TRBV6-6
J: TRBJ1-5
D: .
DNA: TGTGCCAGCAGTTACGGGCAGATCAATCAGCCCCAGCATTTT
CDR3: CASSYGQINQPQHF

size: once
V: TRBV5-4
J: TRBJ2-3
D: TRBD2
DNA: TGTGCCAGCAGCACGGGAGGGGGGCCAGATACGCAGTATTTT
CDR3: CASSTGGGPDTQYF

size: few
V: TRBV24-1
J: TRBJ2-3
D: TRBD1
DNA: TGTGCCACCAGTGGTGACAGGGGGGTCGATTATTCTACAGATACGCAGTATTTT
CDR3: CATSGDRGVDYSTDTQYF

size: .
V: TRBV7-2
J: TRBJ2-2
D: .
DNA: TGTGCCAGCAGCAGATCAGCGGGAAGGGGGGGGGACCTGTTTTTT
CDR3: CASSRSAGRGGDLFF

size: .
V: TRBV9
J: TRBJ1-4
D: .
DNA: TGTGCCAGCAGCCCTAGTTCGGCGGCTAATGAAAAACTGTTTTTT
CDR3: CASSPSSAANEKLFF

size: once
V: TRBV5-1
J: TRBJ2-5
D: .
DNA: TGCGCCAGCAGCTTGGCGGGATTAGAGACCCAGTACTTC
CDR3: CASSLAGLETQYF

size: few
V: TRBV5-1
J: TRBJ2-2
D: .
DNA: TGCGCCAGCAGCTTGTTTTCTGGCGACGAGGGAGGAGGGGGCTCCACCGGGGAGCTGTTTTTT
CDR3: CASSLFSGDEGGGGSTGELFF

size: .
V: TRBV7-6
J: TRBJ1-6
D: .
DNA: TGTGCCAGCAGCTTATTTCCTTACCCCGAGGAGGGGAATTCACCCCTCCACTTT
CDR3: CASSLFPYPEEGNSPLHF

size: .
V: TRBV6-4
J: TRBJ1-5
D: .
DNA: TGTGCCAGCAGTGACATACAGAGTAATCAGCCCCAGCATTTT
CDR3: CASSDIQSNQPQHF

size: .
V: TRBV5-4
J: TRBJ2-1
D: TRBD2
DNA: TGTGCCAGCAGCCTGACTAGCGGGGGGGCAAATGAGCAGTTCTTC
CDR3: CASSLTSGGANEQFF

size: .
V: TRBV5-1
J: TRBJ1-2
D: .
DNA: TGCGCCAGCAGCTTGGACACTAACTATGGCTACACCTTC
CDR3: CASSLDTNYGYTF

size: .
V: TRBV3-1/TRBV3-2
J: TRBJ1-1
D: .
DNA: TGTGCCAGCAGACAAGATACAGGGTTTGGCGAAGCTTTCTTT
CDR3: CASRQDTGFGEAFF

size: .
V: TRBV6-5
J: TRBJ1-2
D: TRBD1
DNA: TGTGCCAGCATAGGCCGGGACAGGGGGCAGGAAGGCTACACCTTC
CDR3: CASIGRDRGQEGYTF

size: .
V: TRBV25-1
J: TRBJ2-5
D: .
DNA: TGTGCCAGCAGTGAAGCGGGGTCGGGGGAGACCCAGTACTTC
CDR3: CASSEAGSGETQYF

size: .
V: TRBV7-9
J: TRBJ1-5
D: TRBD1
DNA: TGTGCCAGCAGCCCCGGGGTGGGACAGCTCTTACCTAGGAATCAGCCCCAGCATTTT
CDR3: CASSPGVGQLLPRNQPQHF

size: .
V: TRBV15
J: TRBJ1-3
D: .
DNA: TGTGCCACCAGCAGAGATCGGGGGGCTTCTGGAAACACCATATATTTT
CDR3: CATSRDRGASGNTIYF

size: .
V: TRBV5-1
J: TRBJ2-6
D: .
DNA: TGCGCCAGCCGGAGGGAGGAATCAGGGGCCAACGTCCTGACTTTC
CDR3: CASRREESGANVLTF

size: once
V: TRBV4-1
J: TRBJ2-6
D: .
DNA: TGCGCCAGCAGCCAAGTTCAGATCTCTGGGGCCAACGTCCTGACTTTC
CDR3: CASSQVQISGANVLTF

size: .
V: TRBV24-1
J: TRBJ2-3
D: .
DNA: TGTGCCACCAGTGATAGAACAGGGTCTCCACCAGATACGCAGTATTTT
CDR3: CATSDRTGSPPDTQYF